A single sample gave rise to the 17 T cell receptor beta chains below, sequenced in a study of blood T cell repertoires in COVID-19. The repertoire was sequenced with immunoSEQ multiplex PCR; TCRdb's copy has only in-frame clones and lacks some. Of tens of thousands of clones listed, approximately 80% were seen once; the top ten hold over 15%. Material: peripheral blood. The receptors shown here come from a woman aged 55-70 years with acute or convalescent COVID-19.

This chain connects TRBV21-1 to TRBJ2-2; TRBD2 was called by the table and not checked on the DNA. TRBV21-1 is a listed pseudogene. The CDR3 loop spans 18 amino acids. In DNA, the CDR3 is TGTGCCAGCAGTCTAGGGACTAGCAACAGACCGAACACCGGGGAGCTGTTTTTT. This codes for CASSLGTSNRPNTGELFF.

In this sample, this clone is medium-sized. The chain links TRBV2 to TRBJ2-7; no reliable D call. Trimming removed 2 bases at V and 5 bases at J, with 4 bases between. This CDR3 is 11 amino acids long. CDR1 and CDR2 (germline): SNHLY, FYNNEI. The CDR3 spells CASSESDEQYF. In DNA, the CDR3 is TGTGCCAGCAGTGAATCAGACGAGCAGTACTTC.

The chain recombines TRBV11-2 with TRBJ2-7, with D possibly being TRBD1 (5 bases). V gave up 5 bases and J gave up 7 bases, with 21 bases separating them. This CDR3 spans 15 amino acids. CDR1 and CDR2 from the germline V gene are SGHAT and FQNNGV. Written as DNA, the CDR3 is TGTGCCAGCAGCCCTCCGCGGCGACAGCAGTTGGAGCAGTACTTC. This codes for CASSPPRRQQLEQYF.

The chain is built from TRBV5-1 and TRBJ2-5, with D perhaps TRBD1 (6 bases). There are 15 residues in the CDR3. The V end lost 1 base, the J end lost 5 bases, and 15 bases lay between the germline ends. CDR1 and CDR2 from the germline V gene are SGHRS and YFSETQ. The CDR3 spells CASSLRFRGWETQYF. CDR3 nucleotides: TGCGCCAGCAGCTTGCGCTTCAGGGGTTGGGAGACCCAGTACTTC.

The genes are TRBV11-3 and TRBJ2-1; maybe TRBD2 (5 bases). V dropped 5 bases and J dropped 9 bases, with 11 bases sitting between them. The CDR3 spans 12 residues. Per germline, CDR1 SGHNT and CDR2 YENEEA. The CDR3 nucleotides are TGTGCCAGCAGCCATCCTGCGGGTGAGCAGTTCTTC. This translates into CASSHPAGEQFF.

This clone was observed at least ten times. The rearrangement joins TRBV7-8 to TRBJ2-2; 9 bases fit TRBD1. In germline, CDR1 is SGHVS, CDR2 FQNEAQ. The CDR3 is 17 amino acids. After removal of 5 bases from V and 1 base from J, the junction contained 8 bases not matched to a gene. The CDR3 sequence: CASSTRGTGRNTGELFF. The CDR3 nucleotides read TGTGCCAGCAGCACACGGGGGACAGGGCGGAACACCGGGGAGCTGTTTTTT.

The CDR3 region is CASNQGLDSTEAFF. CDR3 DNA: TGTGCCAGCAACCAGGGACTCGATTCGACTGAAGCTTTCTTT. The rearrangement uses TRBV3-1 (or the pseudogene TRBV3-2) and TRBJ1-1; perhaps TRBD1 as D (5 bases). V gave up 7 bases and J gave up 5 bases, with 17 bases separating them. Germline V gene lookup returns CDR1 LGHDT and CDR2 YNNKEL (reference sequence). CDR3 length equals 14 residues.

The V gene is TRBV3-1 (or the pseudogene TRBV3-2), the J gene TRBJ1-3; D is uncertain. The CDR3 sequence is 14 residues long. Germline CDR1 is LGHDT and CDR2 is YNNKEL (reference sequence). Trimming shortened V by 4 bases and J by 7 bases, and 14 bases separated the two germline ends. The CDR3 protein is CASSRWSEGNTIYF. CDR3 in DNA: TGTGCCAGCAGCCGGTGGAGCGAGGGCAACACCATATATTTT.

The CDR3 bases are TGTGCCAGCAGCGTAGAACTAGCGGGGGGGCAAGAGACCCAGTACTTC. Its translation: CASSVELAGGQETQYF. This chain links TRBV7-2 with TRBJ2-5; 13 nucleotides match TRBD2. The V and J ends lost 5 bases and 2 bases, in that order; junction bases with no gene match: 5. The CDR3 runs 16 residues. Germline assignment: CDR1 SGHTA and CDR2 FQGNSA.

The chain links TRBV6-2 or TRBV6-3 to TRBJ2-7; D is perhaps TRBD2 (6 bases). V dropped 4 bases and J dropped 4 bases, with 14 bases sitting between them. CDR1 MNHEY and CDR2 SVGEGT come from the germline V gene. This CDR3 has 14 residues. The DNA for the CDR3 is TGTGCCAGCAGTTTATCTAGGACTACTTACGAGCAGTACTTC. This codes for CASSLSRTTYEQYF.

The rearrangement links TRBV2 to TRBJ2-5; possible D gene TRBD2, 6 bases. The CDR3 extends over 15 amino acids. The germline V gene encodes CDR1 SNHLY and CDR2 FYNNEI. V shed 10 bases and J shed 4 bases, with 22 bases lying between them. The CDR3 here is CATSEGRVRAETQYF. Written as DNA, the CDR3 is TGTGCCACGTCGGAGGGAAGGGTTAGAGCAGAGACCCAGTACTTC. The full variable domain, in which reference TRBV2 and TRBJ2-5 provide the parts outside the CDR3, is EPEVTQTPSHQVTQMGQEVILRCVPISNHLYFYWYRQILGQKVEFLVSFYNNEISEKSEIFDDQFSVERPDGSNFTLKIRSTKLEDSAMYFCATSEGRVRAETQYFGPGTRLLVL.

This rearrangement joins TRBV6-2 or TRBV6-3 to TRBJ2-2; 7 bases map to TRBD2. Germline CDR1 and CDR2: MNHEY and SVGEGT. This CDR3 spans 17 amino acids. After removal of 0 bases from V and 7 bases from J, the junction contained 11 bases not matched to a gene. The CDR3 nucleotides are TGTGCCAGCAGTTACTCGACGGGCCGACCGGGGGGCGGGGAGCTGTTTTTT. Residues: CASSYSTGRPGGGELFF.

This chain links TRBV7-9 with TRBJ1-4; D not resolved. Germline values: CDR1 SEHNR, CDR2 FQNEAQ (reference sequence). The length of the CDR3 is 16 residues. V dropped 2 bases and J dropped 4 bases, with 14 bases sitting between them. CDR3 nucleotide sequence: TGTGCCAGCAGCTTATCCTCCCTGGGAGGTAATGAAAAACTGTTTTTT. Its translation is CASSLSSLGGNEKLFF.

This clone was seen more than once but under ten times. The chain joins TRBV3-1 (or the pseudogene TRBV3-2) to TRBJ1-1; 7 bases fit TRBD1. The CDR3 sequence is 15 residues long. The trim removed 5 bases at V and 11 bases at J, leaving 17 bases unmatched. Germline CDR1 reads LGHDT; CDR2 reads YNNKEL (reference sequence). CDR3 bases: TGTGCCAGCAGCGCCATTTTAGGGACAGCGGGGGGTGCTTTCTTT. Translation: CASSAILGTAGGAFF.

The V gene is TRBV19, the J gene TRBJ2-7; TRBD1 matches at 10 bases. Germline assignment: CDR1 LNHDA and CDR2 SQIVND (reference sequence). The V gene end was trimmed by 1 base and the J gene end by 0 bases; junction bases not matched to a gene: 3. CDR3 size: 16 residues. CDR3 residues: CASSIGGTGVSYEQYF. DNA of the CDR3: TGTGCCAGTAGTATAGGGGGGACAGGGGTCTCCTACGAGCAGTACTTC. Full variable domain (rest looked up from reference TRBV19 and TRBJ2-7): DGGITQSPKYLFRKEGQNVTLSCEQNLNHDAMYWYRQDPGQGLRLIYYSQIVNDFQKGDIAEGYSVSREKKESFPLTVTSAQKNPTAFYLCASSIGGTGVSYEQYFGPGTRLTVT.

V gene TRBV19 combines with J gene TRBJ2-1; the match to TRBD2 covers 12 bases. This CDR3 contains 16 residues. Germline V gives CDR1 LNHDA, CDR2 SQIVND (reference sequence). V was clipped by 8 bases and J by 8 bases; unmatched bases: 13. CDR3: CASSPVSSGGGHEQFF. In DNA form, the CDR3 reads TGTGCCAGTTCCCCTGTCTCTAGCGGGGGGGGACATGAGCAGTTCTTC.

The chain has TRBV14 and TRBJ2-2; D gene ambiguous. Germline V CDR1 and CDR2: SGHDN, FVKESK. The CDR3 has 13 amino acids. Trimming stripped 3 bases from V and 6 bases from J, with 8 bases between. For the CDR3, the DNA is TGTGCCAGCAGCCAGCGTGGAGCCGGGGAGCTGTTTTTT. Amino acids: CASSQRGAGELFF.